This is a list of T cell receptor beta chains from one sample in a study of control samples from healthy donors and cancer patients. Sequenced by immunoSEQ multiplex PCR; TCRdb stores in-frame clones only, minus some. Among 64,000 or so clones listed, roughly 90% were seen once. The source material was PBMCs. These receptors were obtained from a man between 35 and 55 years old with colorectal cancer. CDR3s include the opening cysteine and the closing phenylalanine or tryptophan. A D gene is named only where the DNA matches it firmly. Rows may omit the clone size; those that give it use once, few, many or a size class.

TRBV7-3,NA,TRBJ1-1,13,NA,TGTGCCAGTAGCTTCGCCATGAACACTGAAGCTTTCTTT,CASSFAMNTEAFF
TRBV11-3,TRBD1,TRBJ2-1,18,NA,TGTGCCAGCAGCTTAGATCGTTTCGGGACAGGGTCCTACAATGAGCAGTTCTTC,CASSLDRFGTGSYNEQFF
TRBV18,TRBD1,TRBJ1-1,15,NA,TGTGCCAGCTCACAACAGGGGGCCACACCGATTAAAGCTTTCTTT,CASSQQGATPIKAFF
TRBV10-2,TRBD1,TRBJ1-4,14,NA,TGCGCCAGCAGTGGACAGGGGGGGAATGAAAAACTGTTTTTT,CASSGQGGNEKLFF
TRBV9,NA,TRBJ2-2,12,once,TGTGCCAGCAGCGTGAACACCGGGGAGCTGTTTTTT,CASSVNTGELFF
TRBV29-1,NA,TRBJ2-2,14,NA,TGCAGCGTGTCGATATCGGGGAACACCGGGGAGCTGTTTTTT,CSVSISGNTGELFF
TRBV6-5,NA,TRBJ2-7,13,NA,TGTGCCAGCAGTCCCGACACCTCCTACGAGCAGTACTTC,CASSPDTSYEQYF
TRBV7-6,TRBD2,TRBJ2-2,20,NA,TGTGCCAGCAGCTTATATTCTAGCGGGGGCCGAAAAGCGAACACCGGGGAGCTGTTTTTT,CASSLYSSGGRKANTGELFF
TRBV19,NA,TRBJ2-1,14,NA,TGTGCCAGTAGTATAGATCTGTCGAGGAATGAGCAGTTCTTC,CASSIDLSRNEQFF
TRBV4-3,TRBD1,TRBJ1-5,15,NA,TGCGCCAGCAGCCCTAATACAGGGGTAGGTCAGCCCCAGCATTTT,CASSPNTGVGQPQHF
TRBV29-1,NA,TRBJ1-2,12,NA,TGCAGCGTTGAGGCCAGGGCGGCTGGCTACACCTTC,CSVEARAAGYTF
TRBV29-1,NA,TRBJ1-2,14,NA,TGCAGCGTTGAAGAGAGTCTGAAGGGGCTTGGCTACACCTTC,CSVEESLKGLGYTF
TRBV25-1,TRBD1,TRBJ2-1,14,once,TGTGCCAGCAGTGCCCCGGGACAGTACAATGAGCAGTTCTTC,CASSAPGQYNEQFF
TRBV6-2/TRBV6-3,NA,TRBJ2-7,13,NA,TGTGCCAGCAGCCATCAGTATTCCTACGAGCAGTACTTC,CASSHQYSYEQYF
TRBV6-1,NA,TRBJ1-4,16,NA,TGTGCCAGCAGTGAAGCGCTTCGGGTCTCTCATGAAAAACTGTTTTTT,CASSEALRVSHEKLFF
TRBV9,NA,TRBJ1-6,15,NA,TGTGCCAGCAGCGTAGAGGCTGGGGGGTATTCACCCCTCCACTTT,CASSVEAGGYSPLHF
TRBV11-2,NA,TRBJ2-1,12,NA,TGTGCCAGCAGCTTAGGCCTCCATGAGCAGTTCTTC,CASSLGLHEQFF
TRBV6-2/TRBV6-3,NA,TRBJ2-5,14,NA,TGTGCCAGCAGCTTGGACTATTTACAAGAGACCCAGTACTTC,CASSLDYLQETQYF
TRBV11-1,NA,TRBJ2-3,14,NA,TGTGCCAGCAGCCGAGGACAGAGCACAGATACGCAGTATTTT,CASSRGQSTDTQYF
TRBV29-1,NA,TRBJ2-2,15,NA,TGCAGCGTTGAATCCCCCCGGGGGCGCACCGGGGAGCTGTTTTTT,CSVESPRGRTGELFF
TRBV13,NA,TRBJ2-7,14,NA,TGTGCCAGCAGCTTTCGGGGGTCAGGCTACGAGCAGTACTTC,CASSFRGSGYEQYF
TRBV6-2/TRBV6-3,NA,TRBJ1-2,15,NA,TGTGCCAGCAGTTACGAACCGGGAGCTAACTATGGCTACACCTTC,CASSYEPGANYGYTF
TRBV18,NA,TRBJ1-2,14,NA,TGTGCCAGCTCACCTCAGGGCTCAAGTGATGGCTACACCTTC,CASSPQGSSDGYTF
TRBV5-5,TRBD1,TRBJ2-2,17,NA,TGTGCCAGCAGTCGCGTACAGGGGGCCACGAACACCGGGGAGCTGTTTTTT,CASSRVQGATNTGELFF
TRBV18,NA,TRBJ1-4,15,NA,TGTGCCAGCTCACCACAGGCAGGGCTTAATGAAAAACTGTTTTTT,CASSPQAGLNEKLFF
TRBV14,NA,TRBJ2-2,13,NA,TGTGCCAGCAGCCACATCACCACCGGGGAGCTGTTTTTT,CASSHITTGELFF
TRBV19,NA,TRBJ1-5,15,NA,TGTGCCAGTAGTATGAGGGGGGATATCAATCAGCCCCAGCATTTT,CASSMRGDINQPQHF
TRBV5-1,TRBD1,TRBJ1-1,15,once,TGCGCCAGCAGCGACGACAGGGGGCGCGTCACTGAAGCTTTCTTT,CASSDDRGRVTEAFF
TRBV6-2/TRBV6-3,NA,TRBJ1-5,16,NA,TGTGCCAGCAGCTTCCCCGCGCCAGGCTTCAGTCAGCCCCAGCATTTT,CASSFPAPGFSQPQHF
TRBV5-1,NA,TRBJ1-3,16,NA,TGCGCCAGCAGCTTGACGGTTCAGGGGACTGGAAACACCATATATTTT,CASSLTVQGTGNTIYF
TRBV5-5,TRBD1,TRBJ2-6,16,NA,TGTGCCAGCAGCTTGGCCGACAGGGCAGGGGCCAACGTCCTGACTTTC,CASSLADRAGANVLTF
TRBV18,TRBD1,TRBJ1-3,17,NA,TGTGCCAGCTCAGAAACGACAGGGGCCGTCTCTGGAAACACCATATATTTT,CASSETTGAVSGNTIYF
TRBV3-1/TRBV3-2,TRBD1,TRBJ2-3,15,NA,TGTGCCAGCAGCCGTGGACAGGGGAGGACAGATACGCAGTATTTT,CASSRGQGRTDTQYF
TRBV6-2/TRBV6-3,TRBD2,TRBJ2-2,18,NA,TGTGCCAGCAGTTACCGGACTAGCGGGGCTCATGGGACCGGGGAGCTGTTTTTT,CASSYRTSGAHGTGELFF
TRBV27,NA,TRBJ1-5,15,NA,TGTGCCAGCAGTAAGTGGGACGGACCGAATCAGCCCCAGCATTTT,CASSKWDGPNQPQHF
TRBV7-9,NA,TRBJ1-2,13,NA,TGTGCCAGCAGCTGGATACAGGGCAATGGCTACACCTTC,CASSWIQGNGYTF
TRBV6-5,NA,TRBJ1-2,13,NA,TGTGCCAGCAGGACCGGGACAACTTTCGGCTACACCTTC,CASRTGTTFGYTF
TRBV11-3,TRBD2,TRBJ2-5,15,once,TGTGCCAGCAGCATCGGACTAGCGGGGGGAGAGACCCAGTACTTC,CASSIGLAGGETQYF
TRBV11-2,NA,TRBJ1-6,15,NA,TGTGCCAGCAGCCTAGGGGGGGCATATGGTTCACCCCTCCACTTT,CASSLGGAYGSPLHF
TRBV5-4,NA,TRBJ2-5,14,NA,TGTGCCAGCAGCTTTCCGGGGCGCCAAGAGGCCCAGTACTTC,CASSFPGRQEAQYF